This paragraph reports one TCR beta chain. This specimen comes from a study of blood T cell repertoires in COVID-19. Study details: Samples came from the United States, Italy and Spain, spanning acute and convalescent COVID-19. Sources were T cells, B-cell-depleted T cells, or PBMCs; the material itself was cDNA or gDNA.

CDR1 is SQVTM, CDR2 ANQGSEA, per germline. With V trimmed by 1 base and J by 4 bases, 11 bases remained unmatched. The length of the CDR3 is 16 residues. In the original analysis: Reference gene primer amplification gave nucleated cell count estimates. TCRdb keeps only in-frame clones here, not all; method: immunoSEQ multiplex PCR. V, J and clone size derive from that table, while D and trimming were established from the DNA sequence. The sample includes 150,000 or so clones, approximately 84% of them seen just once. The sequence derives from a woman aged 80 or over with acute or convalescent COVID-19. Sequencing was done on a sample of peripheral blood. This chain connects TRBV29-1 to TRBJ2-3; 7 nucleotides line up with TRBD1. CDR3 in DNA: TGCAGCGTTGAAGGGGTAGTACAGGGGAACCCAGATACGCAGTATTTT. Translation gives CSVEGVVQGNPDTQYF.